The entry below gives a single T cell receptor (beta chain) sequence along with its context. Its specificity is unknown. Primers included in the PCR were 60 Vbeta and 13 Jbeta primers. The method was immunoSEQ multiplex PCR; TCRdb's version includes in-frame clones alone and lacks a portion of them. The sample contains approximately 140,000 clones, around 81% of which appear only once. The data derive from a study of cytomegalovirus exposure and HLA in healthy donors. Study as a whole: Around 80 million unique TCRs from HLA-typed donors were held in an early data release. Within the Caucasian-associated ancestry cluster were roughly 81% of the roughly 430 genotyped donors. Findings of the study overall: The sole available immune exposure information was CMV serostatus. Researchers catalogued approximately 160 TCR beta chains as cytomegalovirus-associated.

The CDR3 contains 15 residues. Looked up from germline, CDR1 is PRHDT and CDR2 is FYEKMQ (reference sequence). V gave up 5 bases and J gave up 2 bases; unmatched junction bases: 6. The clonotype was recovered from a man aged 40-50 years in good health and CMV-seropositive. This rearrangement joins TRBV13 to TRBJ2-3, with TRBD2 identical over 8 bases. Sequences were obtained from PBMCs. CDR3 loop: CASSLSGALTDTQYF. Written as DNA, the CDR3 is TGTGCCAGCAGCCTTAGCGGGGCGCTCACAGATACGCAGTATTTT.